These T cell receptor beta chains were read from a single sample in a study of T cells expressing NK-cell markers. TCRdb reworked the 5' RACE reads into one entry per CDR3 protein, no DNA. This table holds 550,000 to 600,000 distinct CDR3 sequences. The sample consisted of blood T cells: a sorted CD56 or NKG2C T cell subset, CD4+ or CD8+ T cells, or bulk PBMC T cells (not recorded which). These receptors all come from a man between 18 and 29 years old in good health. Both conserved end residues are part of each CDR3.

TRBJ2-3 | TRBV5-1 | CASSWRREGDTQYF
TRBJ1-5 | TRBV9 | CASSAGGLSQPQHF
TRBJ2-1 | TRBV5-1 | CASSSVLAGGANEQFF
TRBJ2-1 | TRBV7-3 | CASSLAPGLANEQFF
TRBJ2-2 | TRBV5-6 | CASSLPGQELFF
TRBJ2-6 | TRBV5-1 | CASSLVVSSGANVLTF
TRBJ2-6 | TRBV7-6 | CASSLFAGPGRFGANVLTF
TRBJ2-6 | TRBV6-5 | CASSLTGSPGANVLTF
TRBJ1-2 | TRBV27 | CASSQIRGRGGYTF
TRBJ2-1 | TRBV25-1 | CASSAPGQWGYNEQFF
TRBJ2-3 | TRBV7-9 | CASSSSRQGSTDTQYF
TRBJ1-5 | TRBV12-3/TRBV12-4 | CASSSGMASGPQHF
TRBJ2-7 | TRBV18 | CASSPPAGITYEQYF
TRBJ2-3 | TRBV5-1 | CASSLALTGGLTDTQYF
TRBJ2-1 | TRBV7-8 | CASSYRDRPILAESYNEQFF
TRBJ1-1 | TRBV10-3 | CAISEYRGGNTEAFF
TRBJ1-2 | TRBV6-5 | CASSYSSQGSALYGYTF
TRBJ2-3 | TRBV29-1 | CSVGRGVSSTDTQYF
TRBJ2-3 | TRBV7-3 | CASSPRGTGRADTQYF
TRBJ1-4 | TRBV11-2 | CASSYSQGAPVEKLFF
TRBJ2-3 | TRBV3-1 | CASSPKTSGSRTDTQYF
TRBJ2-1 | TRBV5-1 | CASSWGLAGGLPSYNEQFF
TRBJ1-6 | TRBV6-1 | CASNVRSSYNSPLHF
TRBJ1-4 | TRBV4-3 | CASSQRQLPNEKLFF
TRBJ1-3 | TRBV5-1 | CASSPFSDTGNTIYF
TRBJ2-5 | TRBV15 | CATSRETAVGGAGETQYF
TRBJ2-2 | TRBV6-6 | CASSYNLPGELFF
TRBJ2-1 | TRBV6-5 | CASSSYGAVWNEQFF
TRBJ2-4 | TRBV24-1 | CATSGVAKNIQYF
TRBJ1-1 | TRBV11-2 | CASSFRGEAFF
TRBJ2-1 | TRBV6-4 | CASSLTGTGNNEQFF
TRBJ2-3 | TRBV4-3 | CASSQDPSGFTDTQYF